What follows are 15 T cell receptor beta chains derived from one specimen sequenced in a study of cytomegalovirus exposure and HLA in healthy donors. PCR amplification relied on 60 Vbeta primers (plus 13 Jbeta primers). The protocol was immunoSEQ multiplex PCR, while the TCRdb copy is restricted to in-frame clones and leaves out a portion. The table records some 180,000 clones, roughly nine tenths of them present only once. Material for sequencing was PBMCs. These receptors all come from a boy aged 2 to 10 in good health and CMV-seronegative.

The chain links TRBV7-2 to TRBJ2-7; 8 bases agree with TRBD2. V lost 5 bases, J lost 2 bases, and 8 bases stayed unmatched. This CDR3 is built from 15 residues. The germline CDR1 and CDR2 sequences are SGHTA and FQGNSA. CDR3 sequence: CASSRSSGLTYEQYF. The CDR3 coding sequence is TGTGCCAGCAGCCGGTCTAGCGGGCTAACCTACGAGCAGTACTTC.

The chain has TRBV18 and TRBJ2-5; possibly TRBD1 for D (5 bases). The tail of the sequence fits TRBJ2-7 better, so the J call may be wrong. The CDR3 is made up of 14 amino acids. Germline V lookup: CDR1 KGHSH, CDR2 LQKENI. The CDR3 loop is CASSPGPRVYEQYF. The CDR3 coding sequence is TGTGCCAGCTCACCCGGTCCCAGGGTCTACGAGCAGTACTTC.

The CDR3 DNA follows: TGTGCCAGCAGCCCCTCATTTGCAGTGGTGCAGTATTTT. Its translation: CASSPSFAVVQYF. The rearrangement links TRBV7-6 to TRBJ2-3; D gene ambiguous. The CDR3 spans 13 residues. The germline V gene has CDR1 SGHVS and CDR2 FNYEAQ. V was pared by 5 bases and J by 11 bases, with 17 bases between.

V is TRBV30 and J is TRBJ2-1; D is ambiguous. The CDR3 has 11 residues. V dropped 3 bases and J dropped 6 bases, with 6 bases sitting between them. Germline V lookup: CDR1 GTSNPN, CDR2 SVGIG (reference sequence). The CDR3 sequence: CAWSPINEQFF. The DNA for the CDR3 is TGTGCCTGGAGCCCCATCAATGAGCAGTTCTTC.

The rearrangement joins TRBV9 to TRBJ1-1; 8 positions agree with TRBD1. The germline CDR1 and CDR2 sequences are SGDLS and YYNGEE. This CDR3 has 15 residues. The ends lost 4 bases at V and 0 bases at J; junction bases unmatched: 5. CDR3: CASSLGTGLNTEAFF. DNA for the CDR3: TGTGCCAGCAGCCTCGGGACAGGATTGAACACTGAAGCTTTCTTT. Full variable domain (missing parts from reference TRBV9 and TRBJ1-1): DSGVTQTPKHLITATGQRVTLRCSPRSGDLSVYWYQQSLDQGLQFLIQYYNGEERAKGNILERFSAQQFPDLHSELNLSSLELGDSALYFCASSLGTGLNTEAFFGQGTRLTVV.

The CDR3 coding sequence is TGTGCCAGCAGCCAGGGTAACGGGAGGATAGAGACCCAGTACTTC. Translating gives CASSQGNGRIETQYF. This chain joins TRBV14 and TRBJ2-5; 7 bases agree with TRBD2. V was pared by 3 bases and J by 4 bases, with 8 bases of the junction left unmatched. The V gene's germline CDR1 is SGHDN and CDR2 FVKESK. This CDR3 contains 15 residues.

The chain carries TRBV29-1 and TRBJ2-5, with 10 bases lining up with TRBD2. The tail of the sequence fits TRBJ2-7 better, so the J call may be wrong. CDR1 and CDR2 (germline): SQVTM, ANQGSEA. This CDR3 comprises 15 residues. The CDR3 here is CSVKGGSSGGYEQYF. Here the CDR3 DNA reads TGCAGCGTTAAGGGCGGATCTAGCGGGGGCTACGAGCAGTACTTC.

This clone was seen only once. V and J are TRBV9 and TRBJ2-3, with a possible D match to TRBD1 (6 bases). V gave up 4 bases and J gave up 5 bases, with 23 bases separating them. This CDR3 is 17 amino acids long. In germline, CDR1 is SGDLS, CDR2 YYNGEE. DNA for the CDR3: TGTGCCAGCAGCACTTCACTACAGGGTAGATTGGGAGATACGCAGTATTTT. Translating it yields CASSTSLQGRLGDTQYF.

This clone was counted once. V and J are TRBV5-4 and TRBJ1-1, with unresolved D. Trimming cost V 4 bases and J 2 bases, with 12 bases left between them. Germline CDR1 is SGHNT and CDR2 is YYREEE (reference sequence). The CDR3 is 14 amino acids. CDR3 region: CASSPTWSNTEAFF. CDR3 coding DNA: TGTGCCAGCAGCCCGACGTGGAGCAACACTGAAGCTTTCTTT. Using reference TRBV5-4 and TRBJ1-1 for the parts outside the CDR3, the full variable domain is ETGVTQSPTHLIKTRGQQVTLRCSSQSGHNTVSWYQQALGQGPQFIFQYYREEENGRGNFPPRFSGLQFPNYSSELNVNALELDDSALYLCASSPTWSNTEAFFGQGTRLTVV.

The CDR3, as DNA: TGCGCCAGCAGCCCCCAACAGGGCCCGAACACTGAAGCTTTCTTT. It codes for CASSPQQGPNTEAFF. V is TRBV4-1 and J is TRBJ1-1, with a possible D match to TRBD1 (6 bases). The CDR3 contains 15 residues. V was clipped by 4 bases and J by 1 base, with 13 bases between them. Germline lookup yields CDR1 MGHRA and CDR2 YSYEKL.

The chain joins TRBV2 to TRBJ2-1; TRBD1 agrees at 9 bases. Trimming took 7 bases from V and 9 from J; bases not matched to a gene: 7. The germline CDR1 and CDR2 sequences are SNHLY and FYNNEI. The CDR3 totals 13 residues. This chain's CDR3 is CASTIQGAGEQFF. The CDR3 nucleotides are TGTGCCAGCACCATACAGGGGGCGGGTGAGCAGTTCTTC.

The chain is built from TRBV2 and TRBJ2-1; 9 bases match TRBD2. The CDR3 loop spans 15 amino acids. J lost 0 bases, V lost 8 bases, and 5 bases had no gene match. Germline CDR1 reads SNHLY; CDR2 reads FYNNEI. The CDR3 loop reads CASVAGASSYNEQFF. In nucleotides, the CDR3 is TGTGCCAGCGTAGCGGGGGCAAGCTCCTACAATGAGCAGTTCTTC.

This chain joins TRBV5-1 and TRBJ2-7; 9 nucleotides agree with TRBD1. Trimming removed 7 bases from V and 5 bases from J; junction bases left unmatched: 10. Germline V gene lookup returns CDR1 SGHRS and CDR2 YFSETQ. There are 14 residues in the CDR3. The CDR3 DNA follows: TGCGCCAGCCGGGCGGACAGGGGATCCGACGAGCAGTACTTC. Its translation is CASRADRGSDEQYF.

This chain joins TRBV29-1 and TRBJ2-2; no clear D. V was cut by 5 bases and J by 0 bases, with 10 bases left in between. The CDR3 covers 14 residues. Germline loops: CDR1 SQVTM, CDR2 ANQGSEA. CDR3 nucleotide sequence: TGCAGCGTTAGGAGAAGCTCGAACACCGGGGAGCTGTTTTTT. Its protein product is CSVRRSSNTGELFF.

Here the CDR3 DNA reads TGTGCCAGCAGGAGGGCTGAGTGGAACACTGAAGCTTTCTTT. This codes for CASRRAEWNTEAFF. The gene calls are TRBV19 and TRBJ1-1, with D unresolved. Trimming cost V 9 bases and J 1 base, with 15 bases left between them. Germline V gene lookup returns CDR1 LNHDA and CDR2 SQIVND (reference sequence). The CDR3 contains 14 residues.